This passage covers 8 T cell receptor beta chains from one sample sequenced in a study of untreated major depressive disorder. Study-wide points: TRBV05-01 (Vbeta 5.1) usage was higher in CD4+ T cells of depressed patients than controls.

The protocol was immunoSEQ multiplex PCR, while the TCRdb copy is restricted to in-frame clones and leaves out a portion. The top ten clones hold 0.45% to 0.7% of a sample with 20,000 or so clones, around 90% of them seen once. These receptors are not linked to any known antigen. Sequenced sample: CD4+ T cells from PBMCs. The source of these receptors is a middle-aged woman with major depressive disorder.

The chain links TRBV2 to TRBJ1-6; TRBD1 matches 7 bases. Germline V gene sequence: CDR1 SNHLY, CDR2 FYNNEI. With 2 bases clipped from V and 7 bases from J, the junction kept 5 bases outside the gene matches. The CDR3 is 15 residues long. CDR3 residues: CASSELDRRNSPLHF. The CDR3 DNA is TGTGCCAGCAGTGAACTGGACAGGCGAAATTCACCCCTCCACTTT. The variable domain in full, with the rest retrieved from reference TRBV2 and TRBJ1-6, is EPEVTQTPSHQVTQMGQEVILRCVPISNHLYFYWYRQILGQKVEFLVSFYNNEISEKSEIFDDQFSVERPDGSNFTLKIRSTKLEDSAMYFCASSELDRRNSPLHFGNGTRLTVT.

The chain joins TRBV6-1 to TRBJ1-2; D not resolved. CDR1 is MNHNS and CDR2 is SASEGT in the germline V gene. CDR3 length: 14 residues. Trimming pared 2 bases from V and 6 bases from J, leaving 13 bases between. DNA of the CDR3: TGTGCCAGCAGTGAAAGTCCCGAGGTAGATGGCTACACCTTC. Residues: CASSESPEVDGYTF.

The chain carries TRBV18 and TRBJ1-5, with unresolved D. The CDR3 consists of 14 residues. Germline loops: CDR1 KGHSH, CDR2 LQKENI. V lost 3 bases to trimming and J lost 5 bases, with 11 bases between them. The CDR3 DNA sequence: TGTGCCAGCTCACCGGCGGACCGGGATCAGCCCCAGCATTTT. Translating gives CASSPADRDQPQHF.

The V gene is TRBV7-2, the J gene TRBJ1-2; D not certain. CDR1 is SGHTA, CDR2 FQGNSA, per germline. V lost 0 bases to trimming and J lost 4 bases, with 9 bases between them. The CDR3 has 14 amino acids. CDR3 sequence reads: CASSLARAVYGYTF. CDR3 sequence (DNA): TGTGCCAGCAGCTTAGCGCGGGCCGTCTATGGCTACACCTTC.

Regarding this clone: Germline is not matched at one junction end, which may reflect a read error. The chain links TRBV7-7 to TRBJ1-3; D is ambiguous. CDR3 size: 17 residues. From germline, CDR1 is SSHAT and CDR2 FNYEAQ (reference sequence). The CDR3, as DNA: TGTGCTAGCAGCTTAGAATTGGGCACACACTCTGGAAACACCATATATTTT. This encodes CASSLELGTHSGNTIYF.

The chain couples TRBV9 to TRBJ2-7; 16 bases agree with TRBD2. The ends lost 2 bases at V and 3 bases at J; junction bases unmatched: 8. The CDR3 has 18 amino acids. Per the germline V gene, CDR1 is SGDLS and CDR2 is YYNGEE. The CDR3 sequence: CASSVGTSGGGPHYEQYF. In DNA form, the CDR3 reads TGTGCCAGCAGCGTCGGGACTAGCGGGGGGGGTCCCCACTACGAGCAGTACTTC.

CDR3 sequence (DNA): TGTGCCACCAGCAGAGATCTTCTCCGACAGGGGGTAGAAAAACTGTTTTTT. Translated: CATSRDLLRQGVEKLFF. J is TRBJ1-4 and V is TRBV15, with 9 bases that match TRBD1. The CDR3 contains 17 residues. The germline V gene has CDR1 LNHNV and CDR2 YYDKDF (reference sequence). The junction had 10 bases not matched to a gene; V was cut back by 0 bases and J by 8 bases.

DNA of the CDR3: TGTGCCAGCTCACCGGCAGGGTCTGGAAAACTGTTTTTT. The encoded protein is CASSPAGSGKLFF. The chain joins TRBV18 to TRBJ1-4; D may be TRBD1 (5 bases). V dropped 3 bases and J dropped 10 bases, with 12 bases sitting between them. This CDR3 has 13 residues. The germline CDR1 and CDR2 sequences are KGHSH and LQKENI.